This TCR beta chain was sequenced for a study of T cells after posttransplantation cyclophosphamide. Study observations and caveats: Tissue-infiltrating T cells from skin or gut overlapped little with blood T cells. TRB clonality was highly associated with recipient CMV seropositivity and reactivation. Later post-transplant blood repertoires were often dominated by donor CD8+ memory clones.

Using immunoSEQ multiplex PCR, the repertoire was profiled, and TCRdb retains in-frame clones only, with some absent. The repertoire consists of 15,000 to 20,000 clones, none detected only once. Treatment was busulfan-fludarabine conditioning, a marrow graft, and cyclophosphamide on days +3 and +4. In its sample, this clone was seen many times. Antigen specificity is unknown. The CDR3 consists of 16 residues. Trimming took 0 bases from V and 2 from J; bases not matched to a gene: 7. In germline, CDR1 is SGDLS, CDR2 YYNGEE. The chain links TRBV9 to TRBJ2-7; 8 bases match TRBD2. The receptor was isolated from a female patient in her 30s who received an allogeneic stem cell transplant from a related donor, was CMV-positive, and had no GVHD. The graft donor may have contributed some T cells. Specimen: PBMCs, collected after allogeneic stem cell transplant with posttransplant cyclophosphamide. CDR3 in amino acids: CASSVVPAGDPYEQYF. CDR3 bases: TGTGCCAGCAGCGTAGTTCCAGCGGGAGATCCCTACGAGCAGTACTTC.